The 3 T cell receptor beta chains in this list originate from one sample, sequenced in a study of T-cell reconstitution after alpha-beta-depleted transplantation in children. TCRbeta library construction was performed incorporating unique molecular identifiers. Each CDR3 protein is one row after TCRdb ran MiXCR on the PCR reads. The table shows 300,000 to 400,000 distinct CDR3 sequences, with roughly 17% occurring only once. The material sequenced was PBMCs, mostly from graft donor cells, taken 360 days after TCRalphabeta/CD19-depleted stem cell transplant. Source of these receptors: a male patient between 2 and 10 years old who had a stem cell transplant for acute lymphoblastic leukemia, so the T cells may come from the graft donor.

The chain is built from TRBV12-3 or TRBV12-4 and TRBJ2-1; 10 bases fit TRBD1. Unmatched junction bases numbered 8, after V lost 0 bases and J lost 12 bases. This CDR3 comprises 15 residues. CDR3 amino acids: CASSLAGQGRGVQFF. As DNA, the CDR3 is TGTGCCAGCAGTTTAGCGGGACAGGGGAGAGGGGTGCAGTTCTTC.

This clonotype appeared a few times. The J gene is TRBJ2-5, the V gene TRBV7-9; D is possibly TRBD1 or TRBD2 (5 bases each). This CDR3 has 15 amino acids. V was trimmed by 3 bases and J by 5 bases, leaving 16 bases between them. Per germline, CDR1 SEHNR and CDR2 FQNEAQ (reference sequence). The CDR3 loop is CASSLGSRERETQYF. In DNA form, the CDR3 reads TGTGCCAGCAGCTTGGGGTCCAGGGAGCGGGAGACCCAGTACTTC.

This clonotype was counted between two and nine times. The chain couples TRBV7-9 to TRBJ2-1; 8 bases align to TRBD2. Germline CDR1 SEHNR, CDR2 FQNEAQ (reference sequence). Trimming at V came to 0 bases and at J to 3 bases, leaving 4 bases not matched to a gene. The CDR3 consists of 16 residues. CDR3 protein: CASSLAPGLGYNEQFF. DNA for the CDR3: TGTGCCAGCAGCTTAGCGCCGGGACTAGGCTACAATGAGCAGTTCTTC.